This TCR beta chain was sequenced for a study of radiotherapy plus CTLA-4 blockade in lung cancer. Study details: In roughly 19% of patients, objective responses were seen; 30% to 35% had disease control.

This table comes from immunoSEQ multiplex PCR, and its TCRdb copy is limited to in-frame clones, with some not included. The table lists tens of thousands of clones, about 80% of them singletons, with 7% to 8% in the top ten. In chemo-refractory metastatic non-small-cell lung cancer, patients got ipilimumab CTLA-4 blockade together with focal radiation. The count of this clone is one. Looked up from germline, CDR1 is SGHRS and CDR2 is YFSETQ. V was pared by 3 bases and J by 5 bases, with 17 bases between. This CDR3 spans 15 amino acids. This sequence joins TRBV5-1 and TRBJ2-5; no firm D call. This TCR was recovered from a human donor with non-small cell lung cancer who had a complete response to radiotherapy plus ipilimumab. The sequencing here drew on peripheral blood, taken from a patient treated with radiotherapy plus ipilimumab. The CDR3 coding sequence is TGCGCCAGCAGCTCCGGGCCTAGTGCCCTGGAGACCCAGTACTTC. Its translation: CASSSGPSALETQYF.